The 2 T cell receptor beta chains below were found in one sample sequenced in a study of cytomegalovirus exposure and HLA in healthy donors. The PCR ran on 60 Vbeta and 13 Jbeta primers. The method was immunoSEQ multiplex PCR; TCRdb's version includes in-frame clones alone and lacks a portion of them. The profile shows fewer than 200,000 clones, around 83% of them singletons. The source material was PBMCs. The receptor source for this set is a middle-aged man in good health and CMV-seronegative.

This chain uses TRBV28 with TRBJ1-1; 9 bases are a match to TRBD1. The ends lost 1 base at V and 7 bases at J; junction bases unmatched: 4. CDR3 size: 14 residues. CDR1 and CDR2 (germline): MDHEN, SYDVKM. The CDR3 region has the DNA TGTGCCAGCAGTTTATTGGACAGGGGCGGTGAAGCTTTCTTT. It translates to CASSLLDRGGEAFF.

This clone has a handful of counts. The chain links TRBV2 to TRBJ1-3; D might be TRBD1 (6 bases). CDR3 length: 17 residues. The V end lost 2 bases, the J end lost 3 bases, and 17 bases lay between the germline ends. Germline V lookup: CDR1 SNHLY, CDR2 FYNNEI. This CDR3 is CASSESRGRGYGNTIYF. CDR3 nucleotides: TGTGCCAGCAGTGAATCCCGCGGCAGGGGTTATGGAAACACCATATATTTT.